Presented here are 21 T cell receptor beta chains from one specimen sequenced in a study of T cell repertoires in cytomegalovirus infection. One entry per CDR3 protein results from TCRdb running MiXCR on the reads. The sample records over 450,000 distinct CDR3 sequences, roughly 10% being singletons. The sequenced sample was PBMCs. The origin of the receptors is a human donor in good health (CMV status not recorded). Some clones in this sample may be carry-over from other donors' samples.

There are many counts of this clonotype. J is TRBJ1-3 and V is TRBV6-1; 7 bases agree with TRBD1. CDR3 length: 14 residues. After removal of 5 bases from V and 6 bases from J, the junction contained 7 bases not matched to a gene. Germline values: CDR1 MNHNS, CDR2 SASEGT. CDR3 nucleotide sequence: TGTGCCAGCAGTCAGGCCGGGACAGAAAACACCATATATTTT. This translates into CASSQAGTENTIYF.

This clonotype was seen repeatedly, ten times or more. V usage is TRBV6-1 and J usage is TRBJ2-2; TRBD2 matches at 7 bases. V shed 6 bases, J shed 7 bases, and the junction held 2 bases outside the gene matches. In germline, CDR1 is MNHNS, CDR2 SASEGT. The CDR3 sequence is 12 residues long. CDR3 coding DNA: TGTGCCAGCAGCCGGACTAGCGGGGAGCTGTTTTTT. Translating it yields CASSRTSGELFF.

The CDR3 nucleotides read TGTGCTAGTGGTTTCCTCCCGGGACAGGTTAGCAATCAGCCCCAGCATTTT. It codes for CASGFLPGQVSNQPQHF. The rearrangement joins TRBV12-5 to TRBJ1-5, with 8 bases fitting TRBD1. CDR1 LGHNT and CDR2 FRNRAP come from the germline V gene. V lost 3 bases and J lost 0; bases outside the gene matches: 7. The CDR3 extends over 17 amino acids.

This clonotype was observed many times. V is TRBV7-8 and J is TRBJ2-7; 14 bases align to TRBD2. From germline, CDR1 is SGHVS and CDR2 FQNEAQ. The CDR3 spans 18 residues. After removal of 4 bases from V and 3 bases from J, the junction contained 11 bases not matched to a gene. CDR3 amino acids: CASSSRLAGGALYYEQYF. The DNA for the CDR3 is TGTGCCAGCAGCTCCCGACTAGCGGGGGGGGCCCTCTACTACGAGCAGTACTTC.

At least ten counts were recorded for this clonotype. This chain uses TRBV12-3 or TRBV12-4 with TRBJ1-1; D remains unclear. The CDR3 has 13 amino acids. The V gene lost 7 bases and the J gene lost 0 bases, with 9 bases spanning the gap. CDR3 sequence reads: CASTSELNTEAFF. The CDR3, as DNA: TGTGCCAGCACGTCAGAGCTGAACACTGAAGCTTTCTTT.

Ten or more counts support this clonotype. V is TRBV20-1 and J is TRBJ2-1; perhaps TRBD2 as D (6 bases). Looked up from germline, CDR1 is DFQATT and CDR2 is SNEGSKA (reference sequence). The V gene lost 0 bases and the J gene lost 4 bases, with 19 bases spanning the gap. The length of the CDR3 is 17 residues. CDR3 amino acids: CSARDSLGGTPYNEQFF. DNA for the CDR3: TGCAGTGCTAGAGATAGTTTGGGCGGGACCCCGTACAATGAGCAGTTCTTC.

This clonotype showed up many times. This chain links TRBV12-3 or TRBV12-4 with TRBJ1-5, with D perhaps TRBD1 (6 bases). V was clipped by 5 bases and J by 3 bases, with 14 bases between them. This CDR3 region has 15 residues. CDR3 nucleotides: TGTGCCAGCAGTCCTACCAGGGGACTCAATCAGCCCCAGCATTTT. It translates to CASSPTRGLNQPQHF.

This clonotype was seen repeatedly, ten times or more. This chain connects TRBV7-2 to TRBJ1-5; D remains unclear. Trimming shortened V by 3 bases and J by 11 bases, and 8 bases separated the two germline ends. The CDR3 is made up of 11 amino acids. CDR1 is SGHTA, CDR2 FQGNSA, per germline. As DNA, the CDR3 is TGTGCCAGCAGCTTCGAGGGAGCCCAGCATTTT. It is translated as CASSFEGAQHF.

This clonotype has more than one count but fewer than ten. CDR3 sequence reads: CASSSLVNYGYTF. The CDR3 region has the DNA TGCGCCAGCAGCTCGCTAGTTAACTATGGCTACACCTTC. V usage is TRBV5-1 and J usage is TRBJ1-2; no definite D call. This CDR3 contains 13 residues. Trimming stripped 3 bases from V and 1 base from J, with 7 bases between. The germline V gene encodes CDR1 SGHRS and CDR2 YFSETQ.

This clonotype appeared many times. This chain connects TRBV19 to TRBJ2-1; TRBD2 might be the D (5 bases). The CDR3 runs 15 residues. V was trimmed by 0 bases and J by 3 bases, leaving 9 bases between them. Germline CDR1 and CDR2: LNHDA and SQIVND (reference sequence). Written as DNA, the CDR3 is TGTGCCAGTAGTATAGACAGCGGTATCTACAATGAGCAGTTCTTC. Translation: CASSIDSGIYNEQFF.

This clonotype was recorded many times. This chain joins TRBV7-2 and TRBJ2-7; no clear D. V was cut by 5 bases and J by 2 bases, with 13 bases left in between. Per germline, CDR1 SGHTA and CDR2 FQGNSA. CDR3 length equals 14 residues. The DNA for the CDR3 is TGTGCCAGCAGCCAAGACCCGGCGGCCTACGAGCAGTACTTC. It is translated as CASSQDPAAYEQYF.

This clonotype has a count of ten or more. The chain is built from TRBV7-8 and TRBJ2-1, with D perhaps TRBD1 or TRBD2 (5 bases each). This CDR3 is built from 15 residues. From germline, CDR1 is SGHVS and CDR2 FQNEAQ. V gave up 1 base and J gave up 0 bases, with 7 bases separating them. Here the CDR3 DNA reads TGTGCCAGCAGCTTAGGAGGGGCCTCCTACAATGAGCAGTTCTTC. Encoded protein: CASSLGGASYNEQFF.

This clonotype was seen many times. The chain is built from TRBV19 and TRBJ2-1, with D unresolved. V was pared by 9 bases and J by 0 bases, with 15 bases between. The CDR3 is 15 residues long. Looked up from germline, CDR1 is LNHDA and CDR2 is SQIVND (reference sequence). As DNA, the CDR3 is TGTGCCAGCGCTCTGGGTCAGAGCTCCTACAATGAGCAGTTCTTC. Protein product: CASALGQSSYNEQFF. The whole variable domain, filled in from reference TRBV19 and TRBJ2-1, reads DGGITQSPKYLFRKEGQNVTLSCEQNLNHDAMYWYRQDPGQGLRLIYYSQIVNDFQKGDIAEGYSVSREKKESFPLTVTSAQKNPTAFYLCASALGQSSYNEQFFGPGTRLTVL.

This clonotype appeared many times. The chain carries TRBV28 and TRBJ1-1, with a tentative D call TRBD1 (5 bases). From germline, CDR1 is MDHEN and CDR2 SYDVKM. The CDR3 runs to 15 residues. V gave up 4 bases and J gave up 1 base, with 13 bases separating them. For the CDR3, the DNA is TGTGCCAGCAGTTCCGACTGGACACCGAACACTGAAGCTTTCTTT. Its protein is CASSSDWTPNTEAFF.

The V gene is TRBV20-1, the J gene TRBJ2-1, with 8 bases identical to TRBD2. J gave up 9 bases and V 4 bases, and 14 bases lay outside the gene matches. The length of the CDR3 is 15 residues. Germline V lookup: CDR1 DFQATT, CDR2 SNEGSKA (reference sequence). Here the CDR3 DNA reads TGCAGTGCTACCTTTTCGGGAGGGCCGGAAAGTGAGCAGTTCTTC. This gives the protein CSATFSGGPESEQFF.

The rearrangement joins TRBV5-6 to TRBJ2-1; D is unresolved. The V end was cut by 6 bases, the J end by 10 bases, with 11 bases between. Germline CDR1 and CDR2: SGHDT and YYEEEE. This CDR3 spans 11 amino acids. CDR3 in amino acids: CASTRVGEQFF. CDR3 sequence (DNA): TGTGCCAGCACCCGGGTAGGGGAGCAGTTCTTC.

Many counts were recorded for this clonotype. This chain connects TRBV27 to TRBJ2-7; 7 bases match TRBD1. The ends lost 3 bases at V and 7 bases at J; junction bases unmatched: 9. There are 14 residues in the CDR3. Germline assignment: CDR1 MNHEY and CDR2 SMNVEV (reference sequence). The CDR3 sequence: CASSFSRGLEEQYF. The CDR3 DNA sequence: TGTGCCAGCAGTTTCAGTAGGGGGCTAGAAGAGCAGTACTTC.

The table lists this clonotype with a count of one. The chain is built from TRBV7-9 and TRBJ2-7; possibly TRBD1 for D (5 bases). This CDR3 has 16 amino acids. Germline V gene data show CDR1 as SEHNR and CDR2 as FQNEAQ (reference sequence). V lost 5 bases to trimming and J lost 5 bases, with 22 bases between them. CDR3 amino acids: CASSPKGQGSSHEQYF. The CDR3 DNA sequence: TGTGCCAGCAGCCCGAAGGGGCAGGGCTCTAGTCACGAGCAGTACTTC.

This clonotype came up many times. V usage is TRBV7-9 and J usage is TRBJ2-7, with 10 bases lining up with TRBD1. The CDR3 has 16 residues. CDR1 and CDR2 from the germline V gene are SEHNR and FQNEAQ (reference sequence). Losses at the gene ends were 5 bases for V and 3 bases for J; bases not matched to a gene: 10. The CDR3 region is CASSPRVRTGGYEQYF. CDR3 nucleotide sequence: TGTGCCAGCAGCCCAAGAGTCCGGACAGGGGGCTACGAGCAGTACTTC. The entire variable domain, with the rest obtained from reference TRBV7-9 and TRBJ2-7, is as follows: DTGVSQNPRHKITKRGQNVTFRCDPISEHNRLYWYRQTLGQGPEFLTYFQNEAQLEKSRLLSDRFSAERPKGSFSTLEIQRTEQGDSAMYLCASSPRVRTGGYEQYFGPGTRLTVT.

This clonotype has a count of ten or more. The V and J genes are TRBV7-9 and TRBJ2-7, with 11 bases fitting TRBD2. Trimming removed 2 bases from V and 5 bases from J; junction bases left unmatched: 2. CDR1 is SEHNR and CDR2 is FQNEAQ in the germline V gene (reference sequence). This CDR3 spans 14 amino acids. As DNA, the CDR3 is TGTGCCAGCAGCTTATCGACTAGCGGGGACGAGCAGTACTTC. Translating gives CASSLSTSGDEQYF.

This clonotype was seen at least ten times. The V and J genes are TRBV12-5 and TRBJ1-5, with 8 bases matching TRBD1. The CDR3 is made up of 15 amino acids. Germline loops: CDR1 LGHNT, CDR2 FRNRAP. Losses at the gene ends were 0 bases for V and 11 bases for J; bases not matched to a gene: 9. CDR3 residues: CASGLVQGGLIAQHF. The CDR3 DNA reads as TGTGCTAGTGGTTTGGTACAGGGGGGGTTAATAGCCCAGCATTTT.